This T cell receptor (beta chain) was found in a study of blood T cell repertoires in COVID-19. Study background: Acute-phase and convalescent COVID-19 samples originated in the United States, Italy and Spain.

The method was immunoSEQ multiplex PCR; TCRdb's version includes in-frame clones alone and lacks a portion of them. The table lists about 94,000 clones, roughly four fifths of them singletons. This CDR3 is built from 13 residues. The ends lost 5 bases at V and 2 bases at J; junction bases unmatched: 2. CDR1 is SQVTM, CDR2 ANQGSEA, per germline. Sequenced: peripheral blood. The sequence came from a man aged 60 to 75 with acute or convalescent COVID-19. The chain has TRBV29-1 and TRBJ1-5, with 8 bases fitting TRBD1. CDR3: CSVTGGGNQPQHF. DNA for the CDR3: TGCAGCGTTACAGGGGGAGGCAATCAGCCCCAGCATTTT.